The 15 T cell receptor beta chains below all came from one sample that was sequenced in a study of shared clonotypes between healthy human individuals. Measured with immunoSEQ multiplex PCR; TCRdb has only the in-frame clones, and not every one. Found here are roughly 2.5 million clones, approximately 90% of them singletons; the top ten hold around 0.15%. The specimen sequenced was naive CD4+ T cells sorted from blood. This sample's subset: CD45RA+ positively selected. All receptors derive from a man between 18 and 35 years old in good health.

The table lists this clone with a count of one. The chain employs TRBV30 and TRBJ2-3; weak D call: TRBD2 (5 bases). From germline, CDR1 is GTSNPN and CDR2 SVGIG (reference sequence). V lost 4 bases and J 5 bases, leaving 10 bases between the germline ends. The CDR3 is 12 amino acids. CDR3 loop: CAWIGERDTQYF. CDR3 coding DNA: TGTGCCTGGATTGGGGAGAGAGATACGCAGTATTTT.

The J gene is TRBJ2-7, the V gene TRBV6-6, with D perhaps matching TRBD1 or TRBD2 (5 bases each). The CDR3 totals 16 residues. The germline V and J ends were trimmed by 6 bases and 3 bases, with 21 bases remaining between them. Looked up from germline, CDR1 is MNHNY and CDR2 is SVGAGI (reference sequence). The chain's CDR3 is CASSRVQGLAYYEQYF. As DNA, the CDR3 is TGTGCCAGCAGCAGGGTCCAAGGCCTAGCTTACTACGAGCAGTACTTC.

This sequence joins TRBV28 and TRBJ2-1; D gene uncertain. The CDR3 contains 12 residues. Germline V gene data show CDR1 as MDHEN and CDR2 as SYDVKM. V was trimmed by 1 base and J by 13 bases, leaving 11 bases between them. CDR3 protein: CASSLLRPDQFF. For the CDR3, the DNA is TGTGCCAGCAGTTTATTGCGGCCAGACCAGTTCTTC.

This clone was seen just once. The chain carries TRBV2 and TRBJ2-7, with 10 bases matching TRBD1. Germline V gene data show CDR1 as SNHLY and CDR2 as FYNNEI. J gave up 0 bases and V 10 bases, and 3 bases lay outside the gene matches. The CDR3 totals 13 residues. The CDR3 nucleotides are TGTGCCATAGGGACAGGGGACTCCTACGAGCAGTACTTC. Its protein is CAIGTGDSYEQYF.

Remarks on this clone: Different DNA sequences within this sample yield the same CDR3. The chain couples TRBV9 to TRBJ2-4; TRBD1 might be the D (6 bases). The CDR3 length is 16 residues. Germline CDR1 and CDR2: SGDLS and YYNGEE. V gave up 2 bases and J gave up 1 base, with 13 bases separating them. Here the CDR3 DNA reads TGTGCCAGCAGCGTGGGTCCCACAGGGGCCAAAAACATTCAGTACTTC. Translated: CASSVGPTGAKNIQYF.

The chain employs TRBV27 and TRBJ2-5; TRBD2 is a possible D gene (6 bases). V lost 11 bases and J lost 5, with 18 bases in between. The CDR3 sequence is 13 residues long. Germline V CDR1 and CDR2: MNHEY, SMNVEV (reference sequence). In nucleotides, the CDR3 is TGTGCCGGGAGGCAGCTCATAGCGGAGACCCAGTACTTC. The encoded protein is CAGRQLIAETQYF.

CDR3 sequence (DNA): TGTGCCAGCATCCTTCCATTGGACGGGGAGCTGTTTTTT. It translates to CASILPLDGELFF. This sequence joins TRBV21-1 and TRBJ2-2. TRBV21-1 is flagged as a pseudogene. This CDR3 has 13 amino acids.

The chain has TRBV15 and TRBJ2-3; 8 nucleotides match TRBD2. The CDR3 consists of 17 residues. Germline V lookup: CDR1 LNHNV, CDR2 YYDKDF (reference sequence). With V trimmed by 3 bases and J by 2 bases, 10 bases remained unmatched. The CDR3 here is CATSRRDSGAITDTQYF. For the CDR3, the DNA is TGTGCCACCAGCAGGAGGGATAGCGGGGCGATCACAGATACGCAGTATTTT.

The chain links TRBV27 to TRBJ1-3, with D unclear. Trimming left V 4 bases short and J 0 bases short, with 10 bases between. The CDR3 runs to 15 residues. Per germline, CDR1 MNHEY and CDR2 SMNVEV (reference sequence). As DNA, the CDR3 is TGTGCCAGCAGTTCAACCAAGAGCTCTGGAAACACCATATATTTT. It translates to CASSSTKSSGNTIYF.

The CDR3 sequence: CASSSMTSGGKETQYF. In DNA form, the CDR3 reads TGCGCCAGCAGTTCTATGACTAGCGGAGGAAAAGAGACCCAGTACTTC. The rearrangement uses TRBV10-2 and TRBJ2-5, with 9 bases aligning to TRBD2. Germline values: CDR1 WSHSY, CDR2 SAAADI. V trimming: 5 bases; J trimming: 3 bases; junction bases outside the gene matches: 10. There are 16 residues in the CDR3.

The rearrangement uses TRBV7-9 and TRBJ2-7; 7 bases are a match to TRBD2. In germline, CDR1 is SEHNR, CDR2 FQNEAQ (reference sequence). The length of the CDR3 is 13 residues. V lost 3 bases to trimming and J lost 7 bases; unmatched junction nucleotides: 6. The CDR3 sequence is CASSLKREHEQYF. The CDR3, as DNA: TGTGCCAGCAGCTTGAAGCGGGAACATGAGCAGTACTTC.

In its sample, this clone was seen once. The V gene is TRBV7-2, the J gene TRBJ1-2; D unclear. V lost 3 bases to trimming and J lost 3 bases, with 23 bases between them. Germline V gene lookup returns CDR1 SGHTA and CDR2 FQGNSA. The CDR3 loop spans 18 amino acids. The chain's CDR3 is CASSFYKYGRLRDYGYTF. CDR3 coding DNA: TGTGCCAGCAGCTTCTATAAATACGGCAGGCTGCGGGACTATGGCTACACCTTC. The whole variable domain, remainder taken from reference TRBV7-2 and TRBJ1-2, is GAGVSQSPSNKVTEKGKDVELRCDPISGHTALYWYRQSLGQGLEFLIYFQGNSAPDKSGLPSDRFSAERTGGSVSTLTIQRTQQEDSAVYLCASSFYKYGRLRDYGYTFGSGTRLTVV.

The gene calls are TRBV5-1 and TRBJ2-1, with 15 positions matching TRBD2. The germline V gene has CDR1 SGHRS and CDR2 YFSETQ. The CDR3 extends over 15 amino acids. The V gene end was trimmed by 4 bases and the J gene end by 8 bases; junction bases not matched to a gene: 4. CDR3 amino acids: CASSGGLAGGYEQFF. The CDR3 region has the DNA TGCGCCAGCAGCGGCGGACTAGCGGGAGGGTATGAGCAGTTCTTC.

This clone was seen a single time. The chain combines TRBV10-3 with TRBJ2-7; 13 nucleotides agree with TRBD2. The CDR3 spans 19 residues. V shed 4 bases and J 1 base; nucleotides not matched to a gene: 13. The germline V gene has CDR1 ENHRY and CDR2 SYGVKD. Here the CDR3 reads CAISGMTGTSGAPSYEQYF. The CDR3 nucleotides are TGTGCCATCAGTGGTATGACCGGGACTAGCGGGGCTCCGTCCTACGAGCAGTACTTC.

The J gene is TRBJ2-7, the V gene TRBV6-5, with TRBD1 matching 9 bases. The CDR3 totals 15 residues. Germline V lookup: CDR1 MNHEY, CDR2 SVGAGI. With V trimmed by 4 bases and J by 3 bases, 7 bases remained unmatched. CDR3 amino acids: CASSSLRDRDYEQYF. CDR3 DNA sequence: TGTGCCAGCAGTTCCCTCCGGGACAGGGACTACGAGCAGTACTTC.